The subject of this entry is one T cell receptor (beta chain). The data are from a study of radiation and T cells in renal cell carcinoma. The data were produced by immunoSEQ multiplex PCR, yet TCRdb's version contains in-frame clones alone and is incomplete. The sample shows about 47,000 clones, less than 85% of them seen only once. Described time point: blood 2 weeks post-SBRT. The treatment: 15 Gy SBRT to primary tumor, nephrectomy 4 weeks later. Serial blood draws occurred at baseline and 2 and 4 weeks post-SBRT. The ends lost 7 bases at V and 8 bases at J; junction bases unmatched: 5. CDR1 and CDR2 from the germline V gene are LNHDA and SQIVND (reference sequence). The CDR3 consists of 13 residues.

The sample was blood, taken from a patient whose treatment included radiotherapy and nephrectomy. The chain couples TRBV19 to TRBJ1-4; TRBD1 agrees at 9 bases. This TCR derives from a woman between 65 and 79 years old with renal cell carcinoma. CDR3: CASTGQGREKLFF. The CDR3, as DNA: TGTGCCAGTACGGGACAGGGTCGAGAAAAACTGTTTTTT. Combining the CDR3 with reference TRBV19 and TRBJ1-4 gives the whole variable domain DGGITQSPKYLFRKEGQNVTLSCEQNLNHDAMYWYRQDPGQGLRLIYYSQIVNDFQKGDIAEGYSVSREKKESFPLTVTSAQKNPTAFYLCASTGQGREKLFFGSGTQLSVL.